One sample yielded the 30 T cell receptor beta chains listed below, sequenced in a study of post-analysis software for immune sequencing data. Points from the study as a whole: Comparison of patients with controls showed about 5 TRBV segments more frequent in patients, TRBV5-6, TRBV5-1 and TRBV20-1 among them.

Every TCR beta cDNA library bore unique molecular identifiers. TCRdb itself ran the PCR reads through MiXCR, one entry per CDR3 protein. Among hundreds of thousands of distinct CDR3 sequences listed, 40% to 50% were seen once. No antigens are known for them. What was sequenced was blood. These receptors originate from a girl aged 10-17 years with multiple sclerosis.

The sample holds a few counts of this clonotype. The rearrangement joins TRBV4-1 to TRBJ2-7; TRBD1 matches 10 bases. The germline gives CDR1 MGHRA, CDR2 YSYEKL. The CDR3 has 17 residues. The trim removed 1 base at V and 1 base at J, leaving 7 bases unmatched. CDR3 loop: CASSQGDRGERSYEQYF. The CDR3 coding sequence is TGCGCCAGCAGCCAAGGGGACAGGGGCGAAAGATCCTACGAGCAGTACTTC.

The gene calls are TRBV12-3 or TRBV12-4 and TRBJ2-5; no definite D call. Trimming took 4 bases from V and 1 from J, leaving 10 bases between them. The CDR3 is made up of 14 amino acids. The CDR3 spells CASSWVPAQETQYF. CDR3 in DNA: TGTGCCAGCAGTTGGGTCCCAGCCCAAGAGACCCAGTACTTC.

V usage is TRBV7-2 and J usage is TRBJ2-3, with a possible D match to TRBD1 (5 bases). The germline CDR1 and CDR2 sequences are SGHTA and FQGNSA. The CDR3 loop spans 13 amino acids. V lost 5 bases to trimming and J lost 4 bases, with 10 bases between them. DNA for the CDR3: TGTGCCAGCAGCCCCAGGGTTGCAGATACGCAGTATTTT. It codes for CASSPRVADTQYF.

The genes are TRBV12-3 or TRBV12-4 and TRBJ2-5, with 8 bases lining up with TRBD2. The CDR3 extends over 15 amino acids. V lost 7 bases and J lost 4; bases outside the gene matches: 11. The CDR3 DNA follows: TGTGCCAGCACCTTCGCGGGGGGCGCGGGAGAGACCCAGTACTTC. Translated, it gives CASTFAGGAGETQYF.

V and J are TRBV20-1 and TRBJ2-1; 10 bases align to TRBD2. Germline assignment: CDR1 DFQATT and CDR2 SNEGSKA (reference sequence). This CDR3 has 15 amino acids. V was pared by 5 bases and J by 8 bases, with 12 bases of the junction left unmatched. The CDR3 loop reads CSAYGEREGLDEQFF. CDR3 nucleotides: TGCAGTGCTTACGGTGAGCGGGAGGGCCTAGATGAGCAGTTCTTC.

This clonotype showed up just a few times. The chain recombines TRBV5-1 with TRBJ2-3, with TRBD2 matching 9 bases. The CDR3 sequence is 16 residues long. Per germline, CDR1 SGHRS and CDR2 YFSETQ. Germline trimming cut 0 bases from V and 2 bases from J; bases unmatched to any gene: 4. CDR3 protein: CASSLGTSAPTDTQYF. CDR3 bases: TGCGCCAGCAGCTTGGGGACTAGCGCCCCCACAGATACGCAGTATTTT.

The rearrangement joins TRBV7-9 to TRBJ1-1; the D is unclear. This CDR3 has 13 residues. The V end lost 5 bases, the J end lost 3 bases, and 10 bases lay between the germline ends. Germline V gene sequence: CDR1 SEHNR, CDR2 FQNEAQ (reference sequence). CDR3 DNA: TGTGCCAGCAGCGACGACAAGGACACTGAAGCTTTCTTT. Residues: CASSDDKDTEAFF.

The table lists this clonotype with a few counts. The chain recombines TRBV6-5 with TRBJ1-2, with D perhaps matching TRBD1 (6 bases). The V gene lost 6 bases and the J gene lost 6 bases, with 11 bases spanning the gap. CDR1 and CDR2 from the germline V gene are MNHEY and SVGAGI. CDR3 length equals 12 residues. In nucleotides, the CDR3 is TGTGCCAGCAGGCCCCCAGGGGATGGCTACACCTTC. It yields the protein CASRPPGDGYTF.

In this sample, this clonotype turned up many times. The chain joins TRBV29-1 to TRBJ2-5; D ambiguous. V lost 0 bases to trimming and J lost 7 bases, with 0 bases between them. This CDR3 has 9 residues. CDR1 and CDR2 from the germline V gene are SQVTM and ANQGSEA. The CDR3 bases are TGCAGCGTTGAAGAGACCCAGTACTTC. Its translation is CSVEETQYF.

The chain links TRBV5-1 to TRBJ2-5; TRBD1 is a possible D gene (5 bases). The J call could be wrong; TRBJ2-7 is a better fit for the DNA end. The length of the CDR3 is 17 residues. Germline CDR1 SGHRS, CDR2 YFSETQ. CDR3 loop: CASSLASGMAETYEQYF. The CDR3 nucleotides read TGCGCCAGCAGCTTGGCTTCAGGGATGGCCGAGACCTACGAGCAGTACTTC.

The chain uses TRBV29-1 and TRBJ2-5; 7 positions agree with TRBD1. In germline, CDR1 is SQVTM, CDR2 ANQGSEA. V lost 4 bases, J lost 5 bases, and 10 bases stayed unmatched. The CDR3 totals 14 residues. The CDR3, as DNA: TGCAGCGTTGTAATCAGGGGGTATCGGGAGACCCAGTACTTC. It specifies CSVVIRGYRETQYF. Looking up the rest from reference TRBV29-1 and TRBJ2-5 gives the full variable domain: SAVISQKPSRDICQRGTSLTIQCQVDSQVTMMFWYRQQPGQSLTLIATANQGSEATYESGFVIDKFPISRPNLTFSTLTVSNMSPEDSSIYLCSVVIRGYRETQYFGPGTRLLVL.

In this sample, this clonotype turned up once. The chain combines TRBV15 with TRBJ1-5; D not resolved. The CDR3 sequence is 15 residues long. Germline V gene data show CDR1 as LNHNV and CDR2 as YYDKDF (reference sequence). Trimming removed 0 bases at V and 9 bases at J, with 15 bases between. The CDR3 loop reads CATSRDKGPGRPQHF. Here the CDR3 DNA reads TGTGCCACCAGCAGAGATAAAGGCCCCGGCAGGCCCCAGCATTTT.

As to this clonotype: Germline is not matched at one junction end, which may reflect a read error. This rearrangement joins TRBV5-1 to TRBJ2-1; a weak D match, TRBD1 (6 bases). This CDR3 has 15 residues. The V gene's germline CDR1 is SGHRS and CDR2 YFSETQ. CDR3 in amino acids: CASSFYQGNYNKQFF. The CDR3 DNA follows: TGCGCCAGCAGCTTCTACCAGGGGAATTACAATAAGCAGTTCTTC.

The rearrangement links TRBV12-3 or TRBV12-4 to TRBJ1-2, with 8 positions matching TRBD1. Trimming took 6 bases from V and 4 from J; bases not matched to a gene: 10. The length of the CDR3 is 15 residues. The CDR3 nucleotides read TGTGCCAGCAGCCCCCGGGACAGGATGACCTATGGCTACACCTTC. Translating gives CASSPRDRMTYGYTF.

This clonotype was found a few times. The chain uses TRBV5-6 and TRBJ1-6; TRBD1 might be the D (5 bases). Per the germline V gene, CDR1 is SGHDT and CDR2 is YYEEEE. Trimming removed 4 bases from V and 5 bases from J, with 10 bases in between. This CDR3 spans 14 amino acids. The chain's CDR3 is CASSLRGDNSPLHF. The CDR3 DNA reads TGTGCCAGCAGCCTGCGGGGGGATAATTCACCCCTCCACTTT.

The V call is TRBV4-1, the J call TRBJ2-3, with TRBD2 matching 9 bases. V lost 4 bases and J lost 5; bases outside the gene matches: 13. This CDR3 comprises 17 residues. CDR1 is MGHRA, CDR2 YSYEKL, per germline. The DNA for the CDR3 is TGCGCCAGCAGCCGAAGGGGGCTAGCGGGACTTAGAGATACGCAGTATTTT. It yields the protein CASSRRGLAGLRDTQYF.

V and J are TRBV20-1 and TRBJ2-5; D is perhaps TRBD2 (7 bases). Trimming took off 4 bases at V and 2 bases at J, with 20 bases between the two ends. Germline V gives CDR1 DFQATT, CDR2 SNEGSKA (reference sequence). This CDR3 is built from 16 residues. CDR3 residues: CSANGGWRGRQETQYF. CDR3 DNA: TGCAGTGCTAACGGAGGGTGGCGGGGGCGACAAGAGACCCAGTACTTC.

Regarding this clonotype: At one end the junction does not follow the germline gene, possibly because of a read error. J is TRBJ2-1 and V is TRBV30; 7 positions agree with TRBD2. CDR1 and CDR2 (germline): GTSNPN, SVGIG (reference sequence). The CDR3 is 14 residues long. The CDR3 nucleotides are TGTGTCTGGGCGAGCGGGGTCACCTACAATGAGCAGTTCTTC. This encodes CVWASGVTYNEQFF.

V usage is TRBV5-1 and J usage is TRBJ1-6; D is perhaps TRBD1 (6 bases). Per the germline V gene, CDR1 is SGHRS and CDR2 is YFSETQ. The CDR3 has 14 amino acids. V was shortened by 4 bases and J by 10 bases, with 15 bases between the two germline ends. The CDR3 DNA is TGCGCCAGCAGCAGGACAGCCGGGCGGTCACCCCTCCACTTT. Residues: CASSRTAGRSPLHF.

V usage is TRBV6-5 and J usage is TRBJ1-5, with D possibly being TRBD1 (5 bases). Germline V CDR1 and CDR2: MNHEY, SVGAGI. V lost 5 bases and J lost 4, with 12 bases in between. This CDR3 comprises 14 residues. The CDR3: CASSALGGNQPQHF. DNA of the CDR3: TGTGCCAGCAGTGCCCTGGGGGGAAATCAGCCCCAGCATTTT.

This chain connects TRBV4-2 to TRBJ2-7; D gene uncertain. The CDR3 is made up of 14 amino acids. Trimming removed 1 base at V and 2 bases at J, with 9 bases between. The germline CDR1 and CDR2 sequences are LGHNA and YNFKEQ. CDR3 sequence reads: CASSQAGATYEQYF. CDR3 bases: TGTGCCAGCAGCCAAGCGGGCGCAACCTACGAGCAGTACTTC.

In this sample, this clonotype turned up a few times. DNA for the CDR3: TGTGCCAGCAGCTTTGAGACCCAAGAGACCCAGTACTTC. Amino acids: CASSFETQETQYF. The chain recombines TRBV11-3 with TRBJ2-5; D uncertain. The germline V gene has CDR1 SGHNT and CDR2 YENEEA. V lost 3 bases and J lost 1, with 6 bases in between. CDR3 length: 13 residues.

The gene calls are TRBV12-3 or TRBV12-4 and TRBJ2-1; 9 nucleotides line up with TRBD2. Germline trimming cut 7 bases from V and 5 bases from J; bases unmatched to any gene: 6. This CDR3 region has 14 residues. CDR3 residues: CASNEAGGHNEQFF. CDR3 in DNA: TGTGCCAGCAATGAAGCGGGAGGCCACAATGAGCAGTTCTTC.

V usage is TRBV20-1 and J usage is TRBJ2-1, with TRBD2 matching over 11 bases. This CDR3 is built from 14 residues. V was pared by 8 bases and J by 8 bases, with 11 bases of the junction left unmatched. Germline assignment: CDR1 DFQATT and CDR2 SNEGSKA (reference sequence). CDR3 region: CSLTEGTSGYEQFF. In DNA form, the CDR3 reads TGCAGTCTTACCGAAGGGACTAGCGGCTATGAGCAGTTCTTC.

This clonotype appeared a few times. The chain links TRBV20-1 to TRBJ2-3; no definite D call. The V gene lost 0 bases and the J gene lost 2 bases, with 15 bases spanning the gap. The length of the CDR3 is 16 residues. Germline lookup yields CDR1 DFQATT and CDR2 SNEGSKA (reference sequence). This chain's CDR3 is CSARDVMAPSTDTQYF. DNA of the CDR3: TGCAGTGCTAGAGATGTTATGGCCCCTTCCACAGATACGCAGTATTTT.

V and J are TRBV7-9 and TRBJ2-5; the match to TRBD1 covers 7 bases. Germline CDR1 and CDR2: SEHNR and FQNEAQ (reference sequence). J lost 11 bases, V lost 5 bases, and 11 bases had no gene match. The CDR3 has 13 amino acids. The CDR3: CASSHEGAGEQYF. CDR3 DNA: TGTGCCAGCAGCCACGAGGGGGCAGGTGAGCAGTACTTC.

This clonotype was detected only a few times. The chain combines TRBV12-3 or TRBV12-4 with TRBJ1-1; weak D call: TRBD1 (5 bases). V lost 3 bases and J lost 3, with 11 bases in between. The CDR3 is 14 amino acids. This CDR3 is CASSLQGGDTEAFF. DNA of the CDR3: TGTGCCAGCAGTTTGCAGGGTGGGGACACTGAAGCTTTCTTT.

V is TRBV6-5 and J is TRBJ1-1, with a possible D match to TRBD1 (5 bases). V lost 8 bases and J 5 bases, leaving 18 bases between the germline ends. The CDR3 consists of 14 residues. Per the germline V gene, CDR1 is MNHEY and CDR2 is SVGAGI. The CDR3 region is CASVKLGRVTEAFF. CDR3 bases: TGTGCCAGCGTAAAGCTGGGCAGGGTGACTGAAGCTTTCTTT.

This sequence joins TRBV11-2 and TRBJ2-3; a possible D gene is TRBD2 (6 bases). This CDR3 is built from 15 residues. Germline V gene sequence: CDR1 SGHAT, CDR2 FQNNGV. V lost 1 base to trimming and J lost 6 bases, with 14 bases between them. CDR3 amino acids: CASSLGGGKRDTQYF. The CDR3 region has the DNA TGTGCCAGCAGCTTAGGTGGCGGGAAGAGGGATACGCAGTATTTT.

The chain links TRBV20-1 to TRBJ2-3; D remains ambiguous. Germline V gene sequence: CDR1 DFQATT, CDR2 SNEGSKA (reference sequence). This CDR3 contains 14 residues. Trimming took 4 bases from V and 1 from J, leaving 12 bases between them. The CDR3 DNA follows: TGCAGTGCTACCCGGACCGTCGGCACAGATACGCAGTATTTT. This gives the protein CSATRTVGTDTQYF.